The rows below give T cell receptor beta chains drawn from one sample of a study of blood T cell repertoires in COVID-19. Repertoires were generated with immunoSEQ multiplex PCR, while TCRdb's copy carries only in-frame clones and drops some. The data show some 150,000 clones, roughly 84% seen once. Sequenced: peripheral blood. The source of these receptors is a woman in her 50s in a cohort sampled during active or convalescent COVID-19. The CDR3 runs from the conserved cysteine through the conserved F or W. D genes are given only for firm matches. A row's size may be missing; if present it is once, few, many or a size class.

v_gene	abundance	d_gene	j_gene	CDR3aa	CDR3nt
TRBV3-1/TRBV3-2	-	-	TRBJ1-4	CASSQFVAATNEKLFF	TGTGCCAGCAGCCAGTTTGTGGCCGCAACTAATGAAAAACTGTTTTTT
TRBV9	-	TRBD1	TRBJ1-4	CASSSLTGMNEKLFF	TGTGCCAGCAGCTCCCTGACAGGGATGAATGAAAAACTGTTTTTT
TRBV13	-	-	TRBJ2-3	CASSRPGRTSTDTQYF	TGTGCCAGCAGTAGACCGGGGAGGACTAGCACAGATACGCAGTATTTT
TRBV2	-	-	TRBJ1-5	CASRKTGNQPQHF	TGTGCCAGCAGAAAAACAGGGAATCAGCCCCAGCATTTT
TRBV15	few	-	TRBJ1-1	CATSRDPGTEAFF	TGTGCCACCAGCAGAGATCCAGGGACTGAAGCTTTCTTT
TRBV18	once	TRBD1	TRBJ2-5	CASSPPLPGQGRQTQYF	TGTGCCAGCTCACCACCATTACCGGGACAGGGGAGACAGACCCAGTACTTC
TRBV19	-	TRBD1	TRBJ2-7	CASSARDRSSYEQYF	TGTGCCAGTAGTGCCCGGGACAGATCATCCTACGAGCAGTACTTC
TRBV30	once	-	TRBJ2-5	CAWSNLYQETQYF	TGTGCCTGGAGTAACTTGTACCAAGAGACCCAGTACTTC
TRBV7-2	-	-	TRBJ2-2	CASSGTGRSGPRELFF	TGTGCCAGCAGCGGCACCGGGAGATCGGGCCCGCGGGAGCTGTTTTTT
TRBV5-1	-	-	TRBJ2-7	CASSAGLAYEQYF	TGCGCCAGCAGCGCGGGACTGGCCTACGAGCAGTACTTC
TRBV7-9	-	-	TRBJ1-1	CGGSSVLNTEAFF	TGTGGCGGCAGTAGTGTGCTGAACACTGAAGCTTTCTTT
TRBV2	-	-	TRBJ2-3	CASRLTETQYF	TGTGCCAGCAGACTAACTGAAACGCAGTATTTT
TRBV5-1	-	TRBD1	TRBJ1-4	CASSLVSGGDEKLFF	TGCGCCAGCAGCTTGGTTTCAGGGGGCGATGAAAAACTGTTTTTT
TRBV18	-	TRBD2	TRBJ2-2	CASSPKLAGRGELFF	TGTGCCAGCTCACCAAAACTAGCGGGGAGAGGGGAGCTGTTTTTT
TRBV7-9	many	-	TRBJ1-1	CASSLQVNTEAFF	TGTGCCAGCAGCCTTCAGGTTAACACTGAAGCTTTCTTT
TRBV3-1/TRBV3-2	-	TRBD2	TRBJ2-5	CASSHSPPAGGQETQYF	TGTGCCAGCAGCCACTCCCCTCCAGCGGGGGGCCAAGAGACCCAGTACTTC
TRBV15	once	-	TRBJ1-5	CATSRPSGEMRPQHF	TGTGCCACCAGCAGACCGTCGGGGGAGATGCGGCCCCAGCATTTT
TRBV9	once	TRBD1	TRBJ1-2	CASSPLAGQTDGYTF	TGTGCCAGCAGCCCCCTGGCGGGACAGACCGATGGCTACACCTTC
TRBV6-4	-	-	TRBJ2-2	CASRTANTGELFF	TGTGCCAGCCGGACAGCGAACACCGGGGAGCTGTTTTTT
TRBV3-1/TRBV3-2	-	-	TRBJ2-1	CASKGENEQFF	TGTGCCAGCAAAGGGGAAAATGAGCAGTTCTTC
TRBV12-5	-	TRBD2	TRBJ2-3	CASGLPPGLAGGLSTDTQYF	TGTGCTAGTGGTTTGCCGCCAGGACTAGCGGGGGGCCTTAGCACAGATACGCAGTATTTT
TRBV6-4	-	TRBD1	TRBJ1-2	CASSEQGGLGYTF	TGTGCCAGCAGTGAGCAGGGGGGCCTTGGCTACACCTTC
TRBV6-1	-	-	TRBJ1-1	CASSERGAFF	TGTGCCAGCAGTGAAAGGGGCGCTTTCTTT
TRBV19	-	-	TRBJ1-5	CASSTRNGNQPQHF	TGTGCCAGTAGTACGCGTAATGGCAATCAGCCCCAGCATTTT
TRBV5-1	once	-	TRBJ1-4	CASSFASAGEGEKLFF	TGCGCCAGCAGCTTTGCATCGGCAGGGGAAGGGGAAAAACTGTTTTTT
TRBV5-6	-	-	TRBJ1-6	CASSSDRGISPLHF	TGTGCCAGCAGCTCGGATCGGGGGATTTCACCCCTCCACTTT
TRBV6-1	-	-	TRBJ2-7	CASSARRGTVSYEQYF	TGTGCCAGCAGTGCAAGGCGCGGGACGGTCTCCTACGAGCAGTACTTC
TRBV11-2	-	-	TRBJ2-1	CASSLRRGGDEQFF	TGTGCCAGCAGCTTACGCCGAGGGGGGGATGAGCAGTTCTTC
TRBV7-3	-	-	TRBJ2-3	CASSQGSSTDTQYF	TGTGCCAGCAGCCAGGGTTCTAGCACAGATACGCAGTATTTT
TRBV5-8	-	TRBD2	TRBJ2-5	CASSSLLRGGRETQYF	TGTGCCAGCAGCTCCCTCCTGCGGGGGGGCCGGGAGACCCAGTACTTC
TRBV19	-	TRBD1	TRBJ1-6	CARPGQGASPLHF	TGTGCCAGGCCGGGACAGGGTGCTTCACCCCTCCACTTT
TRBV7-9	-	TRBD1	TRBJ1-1	CASSWDRANTEAFF	TGTGCCAGCAGCTGGGACAGGGCCAACACTGAAGCTTTCTTT
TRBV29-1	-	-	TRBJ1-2	CSVERPNYGYTF	TGCAGCGTTGAGCGCCCAAACTATGGCTACACCTTC
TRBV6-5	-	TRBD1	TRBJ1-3	CASSYTGQGQGNTIYF	TGTGCCAGCAGTTACACCGGACAGGGACAAGGAAACACCATATATTTT
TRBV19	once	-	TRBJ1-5	CATVGGIFQPQHF	TGTGCCACCGTGGGGGGGATTTTTCAGCCCCAGCATTTT
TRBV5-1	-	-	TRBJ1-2	CASSPDAEVGYGYTF	TGCGCCAGCAGCCCCGACGCGGAGGTGGGCTATGGCTACACCTTC
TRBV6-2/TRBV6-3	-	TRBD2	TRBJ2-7	CASSFGTSGGHEQYF	TGTGCCAGCAGTTTCGGGACTAGCGGGGGCCACGAGCAGTACTTC
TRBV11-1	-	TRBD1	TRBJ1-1	CASSLHEGAGTEAFF	TGTGCCAGCAGCCTTCATGAGGGGGCAGGTACTGAAGCTTTCTTT
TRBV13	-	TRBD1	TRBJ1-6	CASSSRTGAGNSPLHF	TGTGCCAGCAGCTCCCGGACAGGGGCTGGGAATTCACCCCTCCACTTT
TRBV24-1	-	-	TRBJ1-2	CATLGDKGSGYTF	TGTGCCACACTAGGAGACAAAGGGTCTGGCTACACCTTC
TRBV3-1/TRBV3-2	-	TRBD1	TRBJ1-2	CATRQGGSVGYTF	TGTGCCACCAGACAGGGCGGATCCGTAGGCTACACCTTC
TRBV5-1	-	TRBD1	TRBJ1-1	CASSNGDSLGAFF	TGCGCCAGCAGCAATGGGGACAGCCTAGGGGCTTTCTTT
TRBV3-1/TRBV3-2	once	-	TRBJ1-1	CASSQINTEAFF	TGTGCCAGCAGCCAAATAAACACTGAAGCTTTCTTT
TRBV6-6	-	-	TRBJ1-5	CASRDDGTENQPQHF	TGTGCCAGCAGAGACGATGGGACTGAAAATCAGCCCCAGCATTTT
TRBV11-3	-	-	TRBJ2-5	CASSKAWGEVEETQYF	TGTGCCAGCAGCAAAGCTTGGGGGGAGGTGGAAGAGACCCAGTACTTC
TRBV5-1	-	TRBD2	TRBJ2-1	CASSFRAGRENEQFF	TGCGCCAGCAGCTTTCGGGCAGGGAGGGAGAATGAGCAGTTCTTC
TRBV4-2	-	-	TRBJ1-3	CASSQVDGEDTIYF	TGTGCCAGCAGCCAAGTAGACGGGGAGGACACCATATATTTT
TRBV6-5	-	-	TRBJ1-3	CASIQGGKGNTIYF	TGTGCCAGCATCCAAGGGGGAAAAGGAAACACCATATATTTT
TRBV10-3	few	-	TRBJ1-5	CAISEDGLSNQPQHF	TGTGCCATCAGTGAGGACGGACTAAGCAATCAGCCCCAGCATTTT
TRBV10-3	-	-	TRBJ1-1	CAIRNSWNTEAFF	TGTGCCATCAGGAACAGCTGGAACACTGAAGCTTTCTTT
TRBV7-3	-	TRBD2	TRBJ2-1	CASSSLAGGRNEQFF	TGTGCCAGCAGCTCACTAGCGGGGGGGCGTAATGAGCAGTTCTTC
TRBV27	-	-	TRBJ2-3	CASSFFAGTRPQDTQYF	TGTGCCAGCAGTTTTTTCGCCGGGACACGGCCACAAGATACGCAGTATTTT
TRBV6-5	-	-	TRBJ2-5	CASTLERWETQYF	TGTGCCAGCACTTTAGAGCGCTGGGAGACCCAGTACTTC
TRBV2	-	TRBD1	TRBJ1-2	CASRTGTGAVRGYTF	TGTGCCAGCAGAACCGGGACAGGGGCTGTCCGTGGCTACACCTTC
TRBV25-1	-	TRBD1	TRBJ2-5	CASSSAGTGGADQYF	TGTGCCAGCAGCTCGGCCGGGACAGGGGGCGCCGACCAGTACTTC
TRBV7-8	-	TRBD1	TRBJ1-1	CASSFQGASTEAFF	TGTGCCAGCAGCTTTCAGGGGGCAAGCACTGAAGCTTTCTTT
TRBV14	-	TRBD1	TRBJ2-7	CASSPTGPPYEQYF	TGTGCCAGCAGCCCGACAGGGCCACCCTACGAGCAGTACTTC
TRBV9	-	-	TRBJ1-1	CASSGQGVGNTEAFF	TGTGCCAGCAGCGGGCAGGGTGTGGGAAACACTGAAGCTTTCTTT
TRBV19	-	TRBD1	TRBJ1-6	CASTDRGNSPLHF	TGTGCCAGTACAGACAGGGGTAATTCACCCCTCCACTTT
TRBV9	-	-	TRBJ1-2	CASSVDVRTNYGYTF	TGTGCCAGCAGCGTAGACGTGAGAACTAACTATGGCTACACCTTC